The 3 T cell receptor beta chains below all came from one sample that was sequenced in a study of T cell repertoires in cytomegalovirus infection. These receptors' antigens are unknown. In TCRdb, the reads were re-called with MiXCR into one record per CDR3 protein. Counted here are around 500,000 distinct CDR3 sequences, 42% occurring once; the ten biggest clones make up around 44%. The sample in question was cultured PBMCs, obtained from culture after CMV antigen stimulation. The receptors come from a human donor in good health (CMV status not recorded). Some clones in this sample may be carry-over from other donors' samples.

This clonotype occurred a few times. V is TRBV7-2 and J is TRBJ2-1; 13 bases line up with TRBD2. The V and J ends lost 5 bases and 13 bases, in that order; junction bases with no gene match: 8. Germline V gene lookup returns CDR1 SGHTA and CDR2 FQGNSA. This CDR3 contains 14 residues. The CDR3, as DNA: TGTGCCAGCAGCCGGACTAGCGGGAGCCCAAAACAGTTCTTC. This encodes CASSRTSGSPKQFF.

This clonotype was picked up a small number of times. The CDR3 protein is CASTLATGVTGELFF. The CDR3 DNA reads as TGTGCCAGCACCCTAGCGACGGGGGTAACCGGGGAGCTGTTTTTT. The chain has TRBV7-9 and TRBJ2-2; D perhaps matches TRBD2 (6 bases). The germline gives CDR1 SEHNR, CDR2 FQNEAQ (reference sequence). Deletions cut 7 bases from V and 5 bases from J, with 17 bases between. The CDR3 contains 15 residues.

As for this clonotype: This may come from a read error, since a much larger clone is one base off. The rearrangement uses TRBV7-2 and TRBJ2-7; 16 bases line up with TRBD2. Per the germline V gene, CDR1 is SGHTA and CDR2 is FQGNSA. J lost 9 bases, V lost 5 bases, and 19 bases had no gene match. CDR3 length equals 19 residues. CDR3 in DNA: TGTGCCAGCAGCCCCCCTCCCGGGACTAGCGGGAGGGCCTGGGGGGTGCAGTACTTC. Its translation is CASSPPPGTSGRAWGVQYF.